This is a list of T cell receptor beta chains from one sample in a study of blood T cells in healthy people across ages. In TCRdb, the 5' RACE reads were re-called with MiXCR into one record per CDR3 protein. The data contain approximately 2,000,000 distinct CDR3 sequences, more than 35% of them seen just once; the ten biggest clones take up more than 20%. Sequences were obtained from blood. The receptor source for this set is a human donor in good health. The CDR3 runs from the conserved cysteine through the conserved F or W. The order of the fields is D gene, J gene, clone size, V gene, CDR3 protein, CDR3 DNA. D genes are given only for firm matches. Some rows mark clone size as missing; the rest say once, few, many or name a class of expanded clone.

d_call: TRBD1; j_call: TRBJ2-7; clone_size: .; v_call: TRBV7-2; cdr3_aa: CASSRDRVRYEQYF; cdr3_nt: TGTGCCAGCAGCCGGGACAGGGTAAGGTACGAGCAGTACTTC
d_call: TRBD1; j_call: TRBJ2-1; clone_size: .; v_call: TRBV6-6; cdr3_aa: CASSDTGTGGYNEQFF; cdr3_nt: TGTGCCAGCAGTGACACCGGGACAGGTGGCTACAATGAGCAGTTCTTC
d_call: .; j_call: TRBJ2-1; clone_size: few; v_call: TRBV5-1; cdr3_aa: CASTEPGANEQFF; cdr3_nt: TGCGCCAGCACTGAGCCCGGTGCCAATGAGCAGTTCTTC
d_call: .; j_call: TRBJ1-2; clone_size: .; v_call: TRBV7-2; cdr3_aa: CASSLDWVSTYGYTF; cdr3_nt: TGTGCCAGCAGCTTAGATTGGGTATCGACATATGGCTACACCTTC
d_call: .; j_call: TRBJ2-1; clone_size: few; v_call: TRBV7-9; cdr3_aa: CASNELGVTPYNEQFF; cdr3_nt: TGTGCCAGCAACGAGCTCGGGGTTACCCCCTACAATGAGCAGTTCTTC
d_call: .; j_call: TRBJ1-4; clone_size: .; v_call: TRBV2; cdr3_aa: CASSPTFWTATNEKLFF; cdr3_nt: TGTGCCAGCAGTCCTACATTCTGGACAGCAACTAATGAAAAACTGTTTTTT
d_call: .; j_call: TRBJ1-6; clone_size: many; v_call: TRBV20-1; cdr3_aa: CSARPGTQNSPLHF; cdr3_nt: TGCAGTGCTAGGCCGGGGACCCAGAATTCACCCCTCCACTTT
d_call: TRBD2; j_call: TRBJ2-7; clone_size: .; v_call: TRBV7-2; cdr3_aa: CASSQAGVYEQYF; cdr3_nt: TGTGCCAGCAGCCAAGCGGGGGTGTACGAGCAGTACTTC
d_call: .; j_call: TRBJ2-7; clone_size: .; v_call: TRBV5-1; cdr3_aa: CASSLVQDYEQYF; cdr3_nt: TGCGCCAGCAGCTTGGTTCAGGACTACGAGCAGTACTTC
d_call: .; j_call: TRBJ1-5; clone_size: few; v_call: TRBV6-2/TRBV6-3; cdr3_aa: CASSYRGWNQPQHF; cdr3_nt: TGTGCCAGCAGTTACAGGGGTTGGAATCAGCCCCAGCATTTT
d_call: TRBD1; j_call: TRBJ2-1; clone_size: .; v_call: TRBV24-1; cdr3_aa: CATSAPTGDPSSHNEQFF; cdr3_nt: TGTGCCACCAGTGCCCCGACAGGGGACCCTAGCTCCCACAATGAGCAGTTCTTC
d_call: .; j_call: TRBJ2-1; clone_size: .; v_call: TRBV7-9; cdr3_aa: CASSLGLRGNEQFF; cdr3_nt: TGTGCCAGCAGCTTAGGTCTTAGGGGAAATGAGCAGTTCTTC
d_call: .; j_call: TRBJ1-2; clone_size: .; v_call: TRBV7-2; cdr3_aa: CASSLGQGSTYGYTF; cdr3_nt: TGTGCCAGCAGCTTAGGGCAGGGATCGACCTATGGCTACACCTTC
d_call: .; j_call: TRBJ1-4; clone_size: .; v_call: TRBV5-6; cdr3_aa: CASSLKLGVGLFF; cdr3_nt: TGTGCCAGCAGCTTGAAACTCGGCGTAGGACTGTTTTTT
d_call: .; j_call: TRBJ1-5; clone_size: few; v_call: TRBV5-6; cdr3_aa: CASSLLGEGNQPQHF; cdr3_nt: TGTGCCAGCAGCTTGCTTGGTGAGGGCAATCAGCCCCAGCATTTT
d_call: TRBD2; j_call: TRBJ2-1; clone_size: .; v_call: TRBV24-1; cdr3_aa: CATSGASGEAEQFF; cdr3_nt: TGTGCCACCAGTGGAGCTAGCGGGGAGGCCGAGCAGTTCTTC
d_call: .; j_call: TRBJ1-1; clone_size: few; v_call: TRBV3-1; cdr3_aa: CASSTHGGTEAFF; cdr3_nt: TGTGCCAGCAGCACCCATGGAGGTACTGAAGCTTTCTTT
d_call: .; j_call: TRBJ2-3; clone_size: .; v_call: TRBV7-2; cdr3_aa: CASSLNWPGPDTQYF; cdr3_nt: TGTGCCAGCAGCTTAAACTGGCCAGGACCAGATACGCAGTATTTT
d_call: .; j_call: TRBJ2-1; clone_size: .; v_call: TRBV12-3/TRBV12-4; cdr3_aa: CASRPSSTWEQFF; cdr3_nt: TGTGCCAGCAGACCCTCTTCGACGTGGGAGCAGTTCTTC
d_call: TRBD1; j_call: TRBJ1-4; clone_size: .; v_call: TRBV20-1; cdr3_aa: CGARDPGGGELFF; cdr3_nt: TGCGGTGCTAGAGATCCAGGGGGCGGAGAACTGTTTTTT
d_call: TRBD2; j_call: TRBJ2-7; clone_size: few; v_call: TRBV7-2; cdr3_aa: CASSSPAGGKWEQYF; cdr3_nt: TGTGCCAGCAGCTCCCCCGCCGGGGGGAAATGGGAGCAGTACTTC
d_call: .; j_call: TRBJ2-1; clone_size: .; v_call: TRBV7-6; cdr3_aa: CASSHDGQITNEQFF; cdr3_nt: TGTGCCAGCAGCCACGATGGGCAAATTACTAATGAGCAGTTCTTC
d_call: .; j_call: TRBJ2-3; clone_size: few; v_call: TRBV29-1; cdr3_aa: CSVEPRRLGIITDTQYF; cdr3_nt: TGCAGCGTTGAACCCCGGCGACTAGGCATTATCACAGATACGCAGTATTTT
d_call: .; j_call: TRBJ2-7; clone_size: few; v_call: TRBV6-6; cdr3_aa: CASSYSSLGGREQYF; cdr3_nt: TGTGCCAGCAGTTACTCTTCCCTGGGTGGGCGCGAGCAGTACTTC
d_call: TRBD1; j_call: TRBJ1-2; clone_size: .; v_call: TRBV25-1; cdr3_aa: CASGGTGAGYTF; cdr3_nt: TGTGCCAGCGGTGGGACAGGGGCTGGCTACACCTTC
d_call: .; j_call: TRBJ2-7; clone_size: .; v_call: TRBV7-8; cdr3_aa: CASSPTGLRYYEQYF; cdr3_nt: TGTGCCAGCAGCCCCACGGGACTTAGGTACTACGAGCAGTACTTC
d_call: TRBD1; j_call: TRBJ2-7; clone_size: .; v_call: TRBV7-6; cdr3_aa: CASSLLQGREEQYF; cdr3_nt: TGTGCCAGCAGCTTACTACAGGGGCGTGAAGAGCAGTACTTC
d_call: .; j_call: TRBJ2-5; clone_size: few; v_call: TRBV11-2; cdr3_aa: CASSRRVIQETQYF; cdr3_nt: TGTGCCAGCAGCAGACGGGTGATCCAAGAGACCCAGTACTTC
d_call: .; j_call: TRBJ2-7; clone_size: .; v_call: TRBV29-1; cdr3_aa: CSVNKGETEQYF; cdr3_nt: TGCAGCGTTAATAAGGGAGAAACCGAGCAGTACTTC
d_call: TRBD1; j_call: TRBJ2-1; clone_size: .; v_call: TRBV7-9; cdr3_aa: CASSSYSGTGPYNEQFF; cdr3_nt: TGTGCCAGCAGCTCCTACTCCGGGACAGGGCCCTACAATGAGCAGTTCTTC
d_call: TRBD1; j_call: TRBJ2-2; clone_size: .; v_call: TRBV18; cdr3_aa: CASSSDRDTGELFF; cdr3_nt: TGTGCCAGCTCAAGTGACAGGGACACCGGGGAGCTGTTTTTT
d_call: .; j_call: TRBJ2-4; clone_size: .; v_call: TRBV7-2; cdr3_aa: CASSLIGPLRGSAKNIQYF; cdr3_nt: TGTGCCAGCAGCTTAATCGGCCCTCTGCGGGGTTCGGCCAAAAACATTCAGTACTTC
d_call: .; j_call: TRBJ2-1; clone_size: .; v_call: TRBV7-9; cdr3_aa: CASSFSETAYNEQFF; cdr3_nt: TGTGCCAGCAGCTTTAGTGAGACAGCGTACAATGAGCAGTTCTTC
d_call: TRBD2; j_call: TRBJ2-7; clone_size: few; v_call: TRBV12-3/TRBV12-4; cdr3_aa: CASSFALAGLTYEQYF; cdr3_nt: TGTGCCAGCAGTTTCGCACTAGCGGGGCTCACCTACGAGCAGTACTTC
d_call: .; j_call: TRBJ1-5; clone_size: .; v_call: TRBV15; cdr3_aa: CATGWRNQPQHF; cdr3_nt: TGTGCCACAGGGTGGCGCAATCAGCCCCAGCATTTT
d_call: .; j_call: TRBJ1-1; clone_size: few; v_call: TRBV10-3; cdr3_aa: CAISDDRTFEAFF; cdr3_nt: TGTGCCATCAGTGACGACCGGACTTTTGAAGCTTTCTTT
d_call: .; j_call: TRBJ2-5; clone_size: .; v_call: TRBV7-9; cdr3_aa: CASSLDGAAQETQYF; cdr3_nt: TGTGCCAGCAGCTTAGATGGGGCAGCTCAAGAGACCCAGTACTTC
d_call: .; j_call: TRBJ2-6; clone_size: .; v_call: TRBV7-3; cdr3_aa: CASSKYTDSGANVLTF; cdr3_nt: TGTGCCAGCAGCAAATATACAGACTCTGGGGCCAACGTCCTGACTTTC
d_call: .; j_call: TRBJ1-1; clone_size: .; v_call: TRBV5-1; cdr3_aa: CASSLQAENTEAFF; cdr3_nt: TGCGCCAGCAGCTTACAGGCGGAGAACACTGAAGCTTTCTTT
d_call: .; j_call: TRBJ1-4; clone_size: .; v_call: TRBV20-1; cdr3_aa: CSARDFNEKLFF; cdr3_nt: TGCAGTGCTAGAGATTTTAATGAAAAACTGTTTTTT
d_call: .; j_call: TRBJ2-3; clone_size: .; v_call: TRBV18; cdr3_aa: CASSLTDTHRTDTQYF; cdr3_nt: TGTGCCAGCTCACTTACTGACACACATCGCACAGATACGCAGTATTTT
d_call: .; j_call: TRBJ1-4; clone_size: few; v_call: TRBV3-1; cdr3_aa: CASSRSQGPNEKLFF; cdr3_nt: TGTGCCAGCAGCCGATCACAGGGCCCTAATGAAAAACTGTTTTTT
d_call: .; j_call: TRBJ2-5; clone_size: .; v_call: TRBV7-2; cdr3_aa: CASSLEPAGKTQYF; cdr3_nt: TGTGCCAGCAGCTTAGAACCGGCCGGCAAGACCCAGTACTTC
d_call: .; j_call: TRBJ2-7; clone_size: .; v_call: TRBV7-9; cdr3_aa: CASSLSNGEQYF; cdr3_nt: TGTGCCAGCAGCTTATCGAACGGCGAGCAGTACTTC
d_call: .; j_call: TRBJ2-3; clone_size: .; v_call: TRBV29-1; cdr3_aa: CSVKRRGSTDTQYF; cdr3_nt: TGCAGCGTTAAGCGGAGGGGAAGCACAGATACGCAGTATTTT
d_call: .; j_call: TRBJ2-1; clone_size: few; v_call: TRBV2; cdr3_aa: CASSPRLRYSYNEQFF; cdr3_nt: TGTGCCAGCAGTCCGAGACTCCGTTACTCCTACAATGAGCAGTTCTTC
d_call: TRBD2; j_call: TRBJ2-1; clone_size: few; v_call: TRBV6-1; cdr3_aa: CASSGPGTSGGTVYNEQFF; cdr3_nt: TGTGCCAGCAGTGGACCCGGGACTAGCGGGGGCACCGTTTACAATGAGCAGTTCTTC
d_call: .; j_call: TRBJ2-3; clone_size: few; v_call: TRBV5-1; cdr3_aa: CASSTGQSADTQYF; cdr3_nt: TGCGCCAGCAGCACCGGACAAAGCGCAGATACGCAGTATTTT
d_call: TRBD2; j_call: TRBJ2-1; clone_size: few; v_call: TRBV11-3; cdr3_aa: CASSDPGGPYNEQFF; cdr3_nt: TGTGCCAGCAGCGACCCGGGGGGGCCCTACAATGAGCAGTTCTTC
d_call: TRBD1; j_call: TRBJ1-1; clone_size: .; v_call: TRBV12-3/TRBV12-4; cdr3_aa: CASRGSPRQGHGRTEAFF; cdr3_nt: TGTGCCAGCAGGGGTAGCCCGAGACAGGGTCATGGAAGGACTGAAGCTTTCTTT
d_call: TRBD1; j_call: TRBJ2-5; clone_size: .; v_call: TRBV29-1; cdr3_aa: CSVEPTGQILGTQYF; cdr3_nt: TGCAGCGTTGAACCCACGGGACAGATCTTAGGGACCCAGTACTTC
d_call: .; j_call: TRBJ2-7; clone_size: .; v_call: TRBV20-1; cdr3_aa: CSARGAGDGYEQYF; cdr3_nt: TGCAGTGCTAGGGGGGCAGGGGATGGTTACGAGCAGTACTTC
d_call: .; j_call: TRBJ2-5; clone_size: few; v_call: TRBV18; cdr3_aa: CASSRRLGLQETQYF; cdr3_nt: TGTGCCAGCTCACGACGGTTGGGACTCCAAGAGACCCAGTACTTC
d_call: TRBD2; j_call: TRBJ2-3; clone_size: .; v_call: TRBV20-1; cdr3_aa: CSAPLAGRTDSQYF; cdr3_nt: TGCAGTGCTCCACTAGCGGGGCGCACAGATTCGCAGTATTTT